This T cell receptor (beta chain) was retrieved from a study of T cells in Graves' hyperthyroidism and ophthalmopathy (dated 2019 in TCRdb). Concerning the study at large: Peripheral blood was sampled at the time of initial diagnosis, prior to any treatment. To identify distinguishing TCR V-J signatures, a discovery cohort of around 100 patients was used, comprising 40 to 45 with Graves' ophthalmopathy and 57 with stable Graves' hyperthyroidism. Prospective prediction of ophthalmopathy was tested in an independent validation cohort consisting of about 19 hyperthyroidism patients and approximately 16 patients who later progressed to ophthalmopathy. The approximately 90 discovery patients were randomly split 7:3 into training and test sets. In addition, the study compared T-cell repertoires in thyroid tissue and in blood from five or six Graves' hyperthyroidism patients. After blood sampling, hyperthyroidism patients were treated with methimazole at a starting dose of 30 mg daily, and ophthalmopathy patients were treated with high-dose intravenous methylprednisolone. TCR Vbeta CDR3 sequencing of 120 to 150 peripheral blood samples (roughly 43 ophthalmopathy, about 74 hyperthyroidism and roughly 17 progressor patients) is reported in the paper. Study-level results and caveats: In validation, the model predicted progression to ophthalmopathy with 60% to 71% sensitivity and 72.22% specificity, a median of about 6.7 months before onset. Most expanded thyroid clonotypes (frequency above 0.001) were also detected in blood, suggesting blood repertoires may reflect thyroid immune responses. A model built on a 13 V-J signature distinguished ophthalmopathy from stable hyperthyroidism, reaching about 88% sensitivity and about 81% specificity in cross-validation and 80%/75% in testing. No statistical method was used to set the sample size in advance, and investigators knew the group allocation.

CDR1 and CDR2 were assigned from the germline V gene (reference sequence) as DFQATT and SNEGSKA. There are 13 amino acids in the CDR3, from cysteine to phenylalanine inclusive. The only DNA kept is the CDR3, 39 bases in frame from the first base. V is shortened by 1 base, J by 3 bases, and the region joining them spans 10 bases. Stable Graves' hyperthyroidism was defined as no progression to ophthalmopathy during 18 months of follow-up. Hyperthyroidism patients were newly diagnosed, had a disease duration of under 2 months, and were aged 18 to 65 years. Any patient with an uncontrolled infection, another autoimmune disease, pregnancy or lactation was excluded. Diagnoses relied on clinical symptoms, serum thyroxine and TRAb, thyroid ultrasound and orbital computed tomography. Ficoll-Paque density gradient centrifugation was used to isolate PBMCs from around 10 ml of fresh peripheral blood. Total RNA was extracted using Trizol reagent, and RNA quality was assessed on an Agilent 2100 Bioanalyzer.

The TCR beta CDR3 regions were amplified from RNA transcripts. The TCR CDR3 was subjected to a first round of RT-PCR using the HTBI primer set and the Qiagen OneStep RT-PCR kit. Libraries were constructed in a second round of multiplex PCR, after which size selection and purification were performed. Sequencing of the libraries was done on an Illumina HiSeq2000 using paired-end 100 bp reads. The published analysis was carried out like this. Raw data were processed with SOAPnuke, discarding reads with adapters, uncalled bases, mean Phred below 15, or no exact constant-primer or identifier match. COPE v1.2.5 was used to merge high-quality paired reads, and clonotypes were defined as unique nucleotide sequences. Clonotypes were aligned to IMGT TRBV, TRBD and TRBJ reference segments using MiTCR v1.1. Only V-J combinations with frequency above 0.0001, covering about 99% of repertoires, were analysed. A TCS score was defined as the ratio of F50 (clonal expansion) to E x V (chaos), with BLOSUM62-based TCRdist applied between CDR3 peptides within each V-J. Welch's t-statistics and random forest reduced several hundred V-J features to 13, which were used in a naive Bayes classifier (R e1071). The public reads were run again by TCRdb, first through fastp at Q25 and then through MiXCR, and only productive beta chains were kept. Rows are unified per CDR3 protein, each entry keeping the most common DNA and genes. TCRdb, not the authors, supplied the V and J calls. Recorded for this sample are more than 500,000 distinct CDR3 sequences; 14% of them occurred a single time. The ten largest clones add up to roughly 13% of the sample.

This clonotype showed up many times. It lacks a known antigen. Nothing much larger sits one base from this clone, and base qualities are not available. The TCR comes from a woman between 35 and 50 years old with Graves' hyperthyroidism. The sequenced material came from blood. Recombination joined TRBV20-1 with TRBJ2-7; no D gene is confidently identified. This receptor has the CDR3 CSARGVGNYEQYF. The DNA reads as follows: TGCAGTGCTAGAGGTGTGGGAAACTACGAGCAGTACTTC.